Shown below are 8 T cell receptor beta chains from a single sample sequenced in a study of blood T cell repertoires in COVID-19. The protocol was immunoSEQ multiplex PCR, while the TCRdb copy is restricted to in-frame clones and leaves out a portion. The sample records about 32,000 clones, around 85% being singletons. The sequencing input was peripheral blood. The receptors were sampled from a man aged 60 to 69 with active or convalescent COVID-19.

The sample holds a few counts of this clone. This rearrangement joins TRBV6-5 to TRBJ2-5, with 10 positions matching TRBD2. V lost 4 bases to trimming and J lost 2 bases; unmatched junction nucleotides: 4. CDR3 length: 15 amino acids. CDR1 MNHEY and CDR2 SVGAGI come from the germline V gene. CDR3 protein: CASSFGLAAQETQYF. The CDR3 DNA follows: TGTGCCAGCAGTTTCGGACTAGCGGCACAAGAGACCCAGTACTTC.

This clone was counted only a few times. The chain is built from TRBV25-1 and TRBJ1-1, with D unresolved. This CDR3 spans 13 amino acids. The germline V gene has CDR1 MGHDK and CDR2 SYGVNS. The V end was cut by 7 bases, the J end by 4 bases, with 13 bases between. CDR3 loop: CASTGRLSTEAFF. The CDR3 DNA sequence: TGTGCCAGCACCGGGAGGCTCTCCACTGAAGCTTTCTTT.

The rearrangement uses TRBV24-1 and TRBJ2-1; D is possibly TRBD1 (5 bases). The V and J ends lost 3 bases and 15 bases respectively, with 17 bases between them. Germline CDR1 reads KGHDR; CDR2 reads SFDVKD. This CDR3 has 13 residues. The CDR3 here is CATSDPTGFLLFF. The CDR3 nucleotides read TGTGCCACCAGTGATCCAACAGGATTCCTTTTGTTCTTC.

In regard to this clone: Its ends do not fully match the called genes, so a read error is possible. The chain recombines TRBV24-1 with TRBJ2-5; D may be TRBD1 (6 bases). This CDR3 spans 16 amino acids. In germline, CDR1 is KGHDR, CDR2 SFDVKD. CDR3: CATSDPGPWGQGTQYF. The CDR3 DNA follows: TGTGCCACCAGTGACCCGGGGCCCTGGGGACAAGGGACCCAGTACTTC.

This clone is a singleton in its sample. The gene calls are TRBV19 and TRBJ1-5, with D possibly being TRBD1 (5 bases). The CDR3 is 19 residues long. CDR1 LNHDA and CDR2 SQIVND come from the germline V gene (reference sequence). Between the trimmed V and J ends, which lost 1 base and 1 base, there was a span of 20 bases. Written as DNA, the CDR3 is TGTGCCAGTAGTATAGCGCCTCGGGGGTTGGGCATAAGCAATCAGCCCCAGCATTTT. It specifies CASSIAPRGLGISNQPQHF.

The chain uses TRBV7-9 and TRBJ2-5, with 16 positions matching TRBD2. The CDR3 runs to 18 residues. Germline CDR1 SEHNR, CDR2 FQNEAQ (reference sequence). The trim removed 0 bases at V and 5 bases at J, leaving 6 bases unmatched. The CDR3 spells CASSLATGTSGRDETQYF. The CDR3 coding sequence is TGTGCCAGCAGCTTAGCGACCGGGACTAGCGGGAGGGATGAGACCCAGTACTTC.

The chain links TRBV12-2 to TRBJ2-3; the D call TRBD2 from the table was never checked on the DNA. TRBV12-2 is assigned pseudogene status. CDR3 length: 14 residues. For the CDR3, the DNA is TGTGCAAGTCGTGGGTCCGGAGATTCGGATACGCAGTATTTT. Encoded protein: CASRGSGDSDTQYF.

The V and J genes are TRBV29-1 and TRBJ2-2; 8 positions match TRBD2. The V segment lost 0 bases and the J segment 2 bases; nucleotides outside the gene matches: 8. Germline V gene lookup returns CDR1 SQVTM and CDR2 ANQGSEA. This CDR3 has 17 amino acids. In DNA, the CDR3 is TGCAGCGTTGAAGATTTTTCGGGAGGGGGAAACACCGGGGAGCTGTTTTTT. This codes for CSVEDFSGGGNTGELFF.